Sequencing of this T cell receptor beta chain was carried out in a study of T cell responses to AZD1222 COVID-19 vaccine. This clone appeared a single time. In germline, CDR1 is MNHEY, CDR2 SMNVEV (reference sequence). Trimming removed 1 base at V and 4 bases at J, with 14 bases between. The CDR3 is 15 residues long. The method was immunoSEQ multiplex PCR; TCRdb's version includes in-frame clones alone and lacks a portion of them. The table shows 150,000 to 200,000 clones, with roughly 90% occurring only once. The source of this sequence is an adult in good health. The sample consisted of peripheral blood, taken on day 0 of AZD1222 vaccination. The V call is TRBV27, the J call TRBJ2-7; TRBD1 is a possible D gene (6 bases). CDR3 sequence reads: CASSLWQGPEYEQYF. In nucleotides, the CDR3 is TGTGCCAGCAGTTTATGGCAGGGGCCCGAGTACGAGCAGTACTTC.